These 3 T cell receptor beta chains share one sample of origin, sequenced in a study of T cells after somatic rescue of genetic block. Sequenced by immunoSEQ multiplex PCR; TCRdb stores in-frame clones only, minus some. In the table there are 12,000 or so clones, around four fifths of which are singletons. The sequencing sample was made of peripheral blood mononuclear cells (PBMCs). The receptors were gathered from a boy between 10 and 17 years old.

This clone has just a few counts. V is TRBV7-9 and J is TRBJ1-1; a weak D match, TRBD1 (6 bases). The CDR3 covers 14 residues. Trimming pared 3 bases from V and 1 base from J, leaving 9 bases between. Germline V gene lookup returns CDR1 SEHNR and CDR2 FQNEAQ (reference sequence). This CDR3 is CASSFGQTNTEAFF. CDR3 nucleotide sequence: TGTGCCAGCAGCTTTGGACAGACGAACACTGAAGCTTTCTTT.

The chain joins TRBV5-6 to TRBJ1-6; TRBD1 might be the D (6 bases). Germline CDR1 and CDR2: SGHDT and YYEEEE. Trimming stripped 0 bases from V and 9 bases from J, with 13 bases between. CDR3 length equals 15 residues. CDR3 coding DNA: TGTGCCAGCAGCTTGGTCGGACAGTCGGCTTCACCCCTCCACTTT. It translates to CASSLVGQSASPLHF.

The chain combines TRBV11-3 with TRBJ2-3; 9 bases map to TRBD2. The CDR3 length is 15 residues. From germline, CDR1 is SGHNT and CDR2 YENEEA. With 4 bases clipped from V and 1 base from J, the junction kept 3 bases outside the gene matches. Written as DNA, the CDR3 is TGTGCCAGCAGCTGGGCGGGAGGGCGCACAGATACGCAGTATTTT. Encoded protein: CASSWAGGRTDTQYF.